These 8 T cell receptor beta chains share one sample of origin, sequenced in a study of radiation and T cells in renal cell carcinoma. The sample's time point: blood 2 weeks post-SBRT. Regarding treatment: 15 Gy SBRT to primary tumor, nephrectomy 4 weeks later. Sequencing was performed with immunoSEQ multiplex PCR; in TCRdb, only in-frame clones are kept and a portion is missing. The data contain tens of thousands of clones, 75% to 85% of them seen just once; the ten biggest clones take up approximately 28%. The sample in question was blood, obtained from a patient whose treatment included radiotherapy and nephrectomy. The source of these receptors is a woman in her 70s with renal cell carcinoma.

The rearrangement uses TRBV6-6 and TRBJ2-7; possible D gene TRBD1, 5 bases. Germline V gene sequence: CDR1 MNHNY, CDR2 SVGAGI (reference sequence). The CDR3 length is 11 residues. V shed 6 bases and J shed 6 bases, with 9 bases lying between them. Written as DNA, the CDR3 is TGTGCCAGCAGATCAGGGCTCGAGCAGTACTTC. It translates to CASRSGLEQYF.

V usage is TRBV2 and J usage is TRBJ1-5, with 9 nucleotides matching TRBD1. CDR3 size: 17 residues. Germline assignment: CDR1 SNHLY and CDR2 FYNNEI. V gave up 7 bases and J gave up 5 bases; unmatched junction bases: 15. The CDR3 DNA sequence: TGTGCCAGCAATGGACCTACCGGGACAGGGAGAGATCAGCCCCAGCATTTT. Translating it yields CASNGPTGTGRDQPQHF.

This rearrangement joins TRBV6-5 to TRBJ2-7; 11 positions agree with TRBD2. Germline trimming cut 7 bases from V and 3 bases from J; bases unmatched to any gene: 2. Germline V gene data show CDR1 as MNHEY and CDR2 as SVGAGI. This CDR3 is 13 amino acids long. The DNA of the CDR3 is TGTGCCAGCAAACTAGCGGGAGACTACGAGCAGTACTTC. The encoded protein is CASKLAGDYEQYF.

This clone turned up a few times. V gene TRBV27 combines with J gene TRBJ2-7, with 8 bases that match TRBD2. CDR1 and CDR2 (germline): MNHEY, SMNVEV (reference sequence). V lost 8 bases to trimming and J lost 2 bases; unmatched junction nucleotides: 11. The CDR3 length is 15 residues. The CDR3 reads CASGFAREAPYEQYF. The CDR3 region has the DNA TGTGCCAGCGGGTTTGCGCGGGAGGCTCCCTACGAGCAGTACTTC.

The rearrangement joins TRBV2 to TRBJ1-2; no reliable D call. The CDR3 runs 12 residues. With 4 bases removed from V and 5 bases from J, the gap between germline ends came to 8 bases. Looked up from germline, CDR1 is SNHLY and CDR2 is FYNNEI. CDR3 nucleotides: TGTGCCAGCAGTGTGGGCGGTTATGGCTACACCTTC. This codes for CASSVGGYGYTF. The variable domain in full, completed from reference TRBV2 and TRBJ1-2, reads EPEVTQTPSHQVTQMGQEVILRCVPISNHLYFYWYRQILGQKVEFLVSFYNNEISEKSEIFDDQFSVERPDGSNFTLKIRSTKLEDSAMYFCASSVGGYGYTFGSGTRLTVV.

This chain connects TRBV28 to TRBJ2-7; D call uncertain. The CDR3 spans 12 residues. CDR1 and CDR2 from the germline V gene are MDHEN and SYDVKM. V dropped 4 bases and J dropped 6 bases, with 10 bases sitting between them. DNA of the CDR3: TGTGCCAGCAGTTCTTTAGGGCTCGAGCAGTACTTC. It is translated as CASSSLGLEQYF.

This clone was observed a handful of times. CDR3: CAWTAPGPGDTQYF. For the CDR3, the DNA is TGTGCCTGGACCGCCCCGGGGCCGGGAGATACGCAGTATTTT. J is TRBJ2-3 and V is TRBV30; D is perhaps TRBD1 or TRBD2 (5 bases each). The CDR3 runs 14 residues. CDR1 GTSNPN and CDR2 SVGIG come from the germline V gene (reference sequence). The V end lost 4 bases, the J end lost 5 bases, and 16 bases lay between the germline ends. The full variable domain, in which reference TRBV30 and TRBJ2-3 provide the parts outside the CDR3, is SQTIHQWPATLVQPVGSPLSLECTVEGTSNPNLYWYRQAAGRGLQLLFYSVGIGQISSEVPQNLSASRPQDRQFILSSKKLLLSDSGFYLCAWTAPGPGDTQYFGPGTRLTVL.

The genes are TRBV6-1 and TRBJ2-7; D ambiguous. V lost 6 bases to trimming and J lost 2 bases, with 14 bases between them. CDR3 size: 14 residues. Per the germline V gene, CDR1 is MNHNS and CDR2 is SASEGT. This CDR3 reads CASSVGPTTYEQYF. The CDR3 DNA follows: TGTGCCAGCAGCGTGGGCCCTACGACCTACGAGCAGTACTTC.